This T cell receptor (beta chain) originates from a study of blood T cell repertoires in COVID-19. Some clones are missing from TCRdb's copy, which holds only in-frame ones; the method was immunoSEQ multiplex PCR. The table has some 30,000 clones, about 89% seen once; the top ten hold 44%. Unmatched junction bases numbered 6, after V lost 5 bases and J lost 3 bases. CDR1 and CDR2 (germline): MNHEY, SMNVEV (reference sequence). The CDR3 is made up of 15 amino acids. Sequenced material: peripheral blood. The source is a human donor in a cohort sampled during active COVID-19. The V gene is TRBV27, the J gene TRBJ2-7; TRBD1 matches 11 bases. The CDR3 here is CASSLPGQGVYEQYF. CDR3 DNA: TGTGCCAGCAGTCTTCCGGGACAGGGGGTCTACGAGCAGTACTTC.